These T cell receptor beta chains were read from a single sample in a study of T-cell memory formation after mild COVID-19. TCRdb reprocessed the 5' RACE reads with MiXCR, giving one entry per CDR3 protein. The table records hundreds of thousands of distinct CDR3 sequences, about a quarter of them present only once. The sequenced sample consisted of PBMCs or a T cell subset sorted from them (not recorded which). The receptors were gathered from an adult woman who had mild COVID-19 (a few samples of this study predate the infection). Cell type and time point are not known. Both conserved end residues are part of each CDR3. D genes are given only for firm matches. Not all rows give a size; the values are once, few, many and, for expanded clones, a class.

cdr3_aa cdr3_nt j_call d_call v_call clone_size
CAIREGGQGWTGANVLTF TGTGCCATCAGAGAGGGAGGACAGGGGTGGACTGGGGCCAACGTCCTGACTTTC TRBJ2-6 TRBD1 TRBV10-3 -
CATSDRRTGTYNEQFF TGTGCCACCAGTGACCGAAGGACAGGGACCTACAATGAGCAGTTCTTC TRBJ2-1 TRBD1 TRBV24-1 -
CSVWGRGTDTQYF TGCAGCGTGTGGGGACGGGGCACAGATACGCAGTATTTT TRBJ2-3 - TRBV29-1 once
CSARAGTHTGELFF TGCAGTGCTAGGGCCGGGACCCACACCGGGGAGCTGTTTTTT TRBJ2-2 - TRBV20-1 few
CASSLIPGQGVNEQFF TGTGCCAGCAGCCTCATTCCGGGACAGGGGGTTAACGAGCAGTTCTTC TRBJ2-1 TRBD1 TRBV6-2/TRBV6-3 -
CATNLRGRRVTQYF TGTGCCACCAATCTTCGTGGACGCCGTGTTACGCAGTATTTT TRBJ2-3 - TRBV24-1 few
CSARDQGASYEQYF TGCAGTGCTAGAGATCAAGGGGCCTCCTACGAGCAGTACTTC TRBJ2-7 - TRBV20-1 few
CSGGETYEQYF TGCAGCGGCGGGGAGACCTACGAGCAGTACTTC TRBJ2-7 - TRBV29-1 many
CASSRLPGGELFF TGTGCCAGCAGTCGTCTACCGGGCGGGGAGCTGTTTTTT TRBJ2-2 - TRBV6-1 -
CASSLVYRVQETQYF TGTGCCAGCAGCCTTGTTTACAGGGTTCAAGAGACCCAGTACTTC TRBJ2-5 - TRBV7-8 few
CASSVTGEQLFF TGTGCCAGCAGCGTTACTGGGGAACAACTGTTTTTT TRBJ1-4 - TRBV9 -
CASSTDRAPYNEQFF TGTGCCAGCAGCACGGACAGGGCCCCCTACAATGAGCAGTTCTTC TRBJ2-1 TRBD1 TRBV5-6 -
CASSIGTDEAFF TGTGCCAGCAGCATTGGGACGGATGAAGCTTTCTTT TRBJ1-1 - TRBV7-9 -
CASSLGRNSGANVLTF TGTGCCAGCAGCTTAGGTCGGAACTCTGGGGCCAACGTCCTGACTTTC TRBJ2-6 - TRBV7-8 -
CAWRMLAGGWTDTQYF TGTGCCTGGAGGATGCTAGCGGGAGGTTGGACAGATACGCAGTATTTT TRBJ2-3 TRBD2 TRBV30 -
CATRTSGASSYNEQFF TGCGCCACCCGAACTAGCGGGGCGAGCTCCTACAATGAGCAGTTCTTC TRBJ2-1 TRBD2 TRBV10-2 -
CAISDGTRTDTQYF TGTGCCATCAGTGACGGGACAAGAACAGATACGCAGTATTTT TRBJ2-3 - TRBV10-3 -
CASSYQGTGSIYEQYF TGTGCCAGCAGTTATCAAGGGACAGGGTCCATCTACGAGCAGTACTTC TRBJ2-7 TRBD1 TRBV2 -
CASSLQGVPSTEAFF TGTGCCAGCAGCTTACAAGGGGTCCCGAGCACTGAAGCTTTCTTT TRBJ1-1 - TRBV7-2 few
CASMGGSSYEQYF TGTGCCAGCATGGGGGGGAGCTCCTACGAGCAGTACTTC TRBJ2-7 TRBD2 TRBV12-3/TRBV12-4 -
CASSQDQRVGTEAFF TGCGCCAGCAGCCAAGATCAACGGGTTGGCACTGAAGCTTTCTTT TRBJ1-1 - TRBV4-1 -
CASSYSPSGGKETQYF TGTGCCAGCAGTTACTCGCCAAGCGGGGGGAAGGAGACCCAGTACTTC TRBJ2-5 TRBD2 TRBV6-5 -
CASSLVVDGYTF TGTGCCAGCAGCTTAGTAGTGGACGGCTACACCTTC TRBJ1-2 - TRBV7-9 -
CASRNGGYEQYF TGTGCCAGCAGGAACGGGGGCTACGAGCAGTACTTC TRBJ2-7 - TRBV6-5 few
CATSDLMTGTGELFF TGTGCCACCAGTGACCTCATGACCGGGACCGGGGAGCTGTTTTTT TRBJ2-2 - TRBV24-1 -
CASSPRQGGIGPNTEAFF TGTGCCAGCAGCCCCCGACAGGGGGGGATTGGCCCTAACACTGAAGCTTTCTTT TRBJ1-1 TRBD1 TRBV7-6 many
CASGTGPGGYEQYF TGTGCCAGCGGGACAGGGCCCGGGGGCTACGAGCAGTACTTC TRBJ2-7 TRBD1 TRBV5-6 few
CASSRTSGIGGNEQFF TGTGCCAGCAGCCGTACTAGCGGGATCGGGGGCAATGAGCAGTTCTTC TRBJ2-1 TRBD2 TRBV5-4 few
CASSVSGTSGYEQYF TGCGCCAGCAGCGTCTCCGGGACTAGCGGCTACGAGCAGTACTTC TRBJ2-7 TRBD2 TRBV10-2 -
CASSLTQGGGEQFF TGTGCCAGCAGTCTTACACAAGGCGGAGGCGAGCAGTTCTTC TRBJ2-1 - TRBV6-5 -
CATSRGAQDEKLFF TGTGCCACCAGCAGAGGGGCGCAGGATGAAAAACTGTTTTTT TRBJ1-4 - TRBV15 -
CATSGIGTSKETQYF TGTGCCACCAGCGGGATCGGGACTAGCAAAGAGACCCAGTACTTC TRBJ2-5 TRBD2 TRBV15 few
CASSYVNSGAPNKQDTQYF TGTGCCAGCAGTTACGTTAATAGCGGGGCTCCAAACAAACAGGATACGCAGTATTTT TRBJ2-3 TRBD2 TRBV6-6 -
CASRGPNSYEQYF TGTGCCAGCAGGGGACCCAACTCCTACGAGCAGTACTTC TRBJ2-7 - TRBV6-5 few
CASTPTYNEQFF TGTGCCAGCACCCCAACCTACAATGAGCAGTTCTTC TRBJ2-1 - TRBV7-9 -
CASSLLGPHQPQHF TGTGCCAGCAGCTTATTAGGACCGCATCAGCCCCAGCATTTT TRBJ1-5 - TRBV7-8 few
CATSRGLAGGPYNEQFF TGTGCCACCAGCAGAGGGCTGGCGGGAGGGCCCTACAATGAGCAGTTCTTC TRBJ2-1 TRBD2 TRBV15 -
CATSSWGWETQYF TGTGCCACCAGCAGCTGGGGGTGGGAGACCCAGTACTTC TRBJ2-5 - TRBV15 few
CASSSGRGQGVYEQYF TGTGCCAGCAGTTCCGGCCGGGGACAGGGAGTATACGAGCAGTACTTC TRBJ2-7 TRBD1 TRBV12-3/TRBV12-4 -
CATSRETSAQQFF TGTGCCACCAGCAGAGAGACTAGCGCTCAGCAGTTCTTC TRBJ2-1 TRBD2 TRBV15 few
CASSYGRPGQGLKDTQYF TGTGCCAGCAGTTACGGCAGACCGGGACAGGGGTTGAAGGATACGCAGTATTTT TRBJ2-3 TRBD1 TRBV6-6 -
CASNGLGSGTGELFF TGTGCCAGCAACGGATTAGGAAGCGGTACCGGGGAGCTGTTTTTT TRBJ2-2 - TRBV6-2/TRBV6-3 -
CASSQSTNTGELFF TGTGCCAGCAGTCAATCCACGAACACCGGGGAGCTGTTTTTT TRBJ2-2 - TRBV3-1 -